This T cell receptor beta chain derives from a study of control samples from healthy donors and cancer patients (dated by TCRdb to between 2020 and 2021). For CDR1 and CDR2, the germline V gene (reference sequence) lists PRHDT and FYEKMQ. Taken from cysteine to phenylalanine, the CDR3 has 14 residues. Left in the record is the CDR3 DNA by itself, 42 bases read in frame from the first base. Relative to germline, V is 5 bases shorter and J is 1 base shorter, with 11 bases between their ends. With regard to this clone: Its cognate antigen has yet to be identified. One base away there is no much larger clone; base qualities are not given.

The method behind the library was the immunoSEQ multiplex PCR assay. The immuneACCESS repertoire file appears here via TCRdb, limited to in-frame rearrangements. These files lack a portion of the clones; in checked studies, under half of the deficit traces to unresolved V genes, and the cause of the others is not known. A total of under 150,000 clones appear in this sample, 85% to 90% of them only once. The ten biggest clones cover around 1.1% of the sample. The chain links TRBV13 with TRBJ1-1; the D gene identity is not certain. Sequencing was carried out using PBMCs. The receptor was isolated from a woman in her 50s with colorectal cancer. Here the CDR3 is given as CASSPGRTNTEAFF. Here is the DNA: TGTGCCAGCAGCCCTGGGAGGACGAACACTGAAGCTTTCTTT.